The T cell receptor (beta chain) described here comes from a study of post-analysis software for immune sequencing data. Study-level results: The F measure placed samples prepared in the same batch into strongly shared clusters. TRBV5-6, TRBV5-1 and TRBV20-1 belonged to a set of roughly 5 TRBV segments that were more frequent in patients than controls.

Each TCR beta cDNA library carried unique molecular identifiers. Each CDR3 protein gets one entry after TCRdb re-called the PCR reads with MiXCR. This sample carries about 760,000 distinct CDR3 sequences, less than 35% of them seen once, and the ten largest clones take approximately 0.6%. V shed 7 bases and J shed 0 bases, with 10 bases lying between them. In germline, CDR1 is MRHNA, CDR2 SNTAGT. The CDR3 spans 15 residues. Regarding this clonotype: Its antigen is not identified.

The clonotype originates from a girl aged 10-17 years with multiple sclerosis. V usage is TRBV6-4 and J usage is TRBJ2-6, with D unresolved. Sequencing was done on a sample of blood. CDR3 sequence: CASTPSSSGANVLTF. The CDR3 nucleotides read TGTGCCAGCACTCCTTCCAGCTCTGGGGCCAACGTCCTGACTTTC.